Below are 22 T cell receptor beta chains sequenced from a single sample in a study of blood T cell repertoires in COVID-19. Repertoires were generated with immunoSEQ multiplex PCR, while TCRdb's copy carries only in-frame clones and drops some. Of around 250,000 clones listed, 89% are singletons. Sequenced input: peripheral blood. These receptors all stem from a woman aged 40 to 55 who had recovered from COVID-19.

As DNA, the CDR3 is TGTGCCACCAGCAGAGTGGGAGGGGATCAGCCCCAGCATTTT. Its translation: CATSRVGGDQPQHF. The J gene is TRBJ1-5, the V gene TRBV15, with a possible D match to TRBD1 (5 bases). V shed 1 base and J shed 5 bases, with 9 bases lying between them. CDR1 is LNHNV, CDR2 YYDKDF, per germline (reference sequence). The CDR3 is 14 residues long.

The rearrangement links TRBV19 to TRBJ1-2; TRBD1 matches 9 bases. The junction had 6 bases not matched to a gene; V was cut back by 5 bases and J by 5 bases. The CDR3 has 14 residues. Per germline, CDR1 LNHDA and CDR2 SQIVND (reference sequence). CDR3 bases: TGTGCCAGTAGTCCTAGGACAGGGGCATATGGCTACACCTTC. Amino acids: CASSPRTGAYGYTF. Using reference TRBV19 and TRBJ1-2 for the parts outside the CDR3, the full variable domain is DGGITQSPKYLFRKEGQNVTLSCEQNLNHDAMYWYRQDPGQGLRLIYYSQIVNDFQKGDIAEGYSVSREKKESFPLTVTSAQKNPTAFYLCASSPRTGAYGYTFGSGTRLTVV.

The V call is TRBV6-5, the J call TRBJ2-1; 8 nucleotides agree with TRBD2. Looked up from germline, CDR1 is MNHEY and CDR2 is SVGAGI. CDR3 length: 16 amino acids. V lost 2 bases and J lost 9; bases outside the gene matches: 12. CDR3: CASSYPSEREFAEQFF. The CDR3 DNA reads TGTGCCAGCAGTTACCCTTCGGAGCGGGAGTTTGCTGAGCAGTTCTTC.

The rearrangement links TRBV28 to TRBJ2-1; 7 nucleotides align to TRBD1. CDR3 length: 16 amino acids. Germline V lookup: CDR1 MDHEN, CDR2 SYDVKM. J gave up 4 bases and V 5 bases, and 11 bases lay outside the gene matches. Here the CDR3 reads CASSPQDRRMYNEQFF. The DNA of the CDR3 is TGTGCCAGCAGTCCCCAGGACAGGAGAATGTACAATGAGCAGTTCTTC.

The chain carries TRBV3-1 (or the pseudogene TRBV3-2) and TRBJ2-7; a weak D match, TRBD2 (6 bases). CDR3 length: 14 residues. CDR1 and CDR2 from the germline V gene are LGHDT and YNNKEL (reference sequence). Deletions cut 1 base from V and 7 bases from J, with 14 bases between. For the CDR3, the DNA is TGTGCCAGCAGCCAAGCTGCTGCGGGATTGGAGCAGTACTTC. It translates to CASSQAAAGLEQYF.

The V and J genes are TRBV5-1 and TRBJ1-4, with unresolved D. CDR1 and CDR2 from the germline V gene are SGHRS and YFSETQ. V was trimmed by 4 bases and J by 5 bases, leaving 12 bases between them. The CDR3 is made up of 14 amino acids. DNA of the CDR3: TGCGCCAGCAGCGCGCCGGAGGGAAATGAAAAACTGTTTTTT. It translates to CASSAPEGNEKLFF.

The rearrangement uses TRBV5-4 and TRBJ1-1; D is uncertain. Trimming left V 4 bases short and J 7 bases short, with 14 bases between. The CDR3 consists of 13 residues. CDR1 is SGHNT and CDR2 is YYREEE in the germline V gene (reference sequence). DNA of the CDR3: TGTGCCAGCAGCGTAGAGACGGCGGGTGAAGCTTTCTTT. This codes for CASSVETAGEAFF.

The chain employs TRBV18 and TRBJ1-1; 7 nucleotides match TRBD1. Germline V gene lookup returns CDR1 KGHSH and CDR2 LQKENI. V trimming: 6 bases; J trimming: 8 bases; junction bases outside the gene matches: 9. CDR3 length equals 13 residues. The CDR3 DNA follows: TGTGCCAGCTCGCCTCAATTGGACAGGGAAGCTTTCTTT. Translated: CASSPQLDREAFF.

The rearrangement joins TRBV4-1 to TRBJ2-5; TRBD2 is a possible D gene (5 bases). The CDR3 runs to 16 residues. The germline V gene encodes CDR1 MGHRA and CDR2 YSYEKL. V was cut by 1 base and J by 5 bases, with 17 bases left in between. CDR3 in DNA: TGCGCCAGCAGCCAAGTTTTTTTGTCCGGGGTCGAGACCCAGTACTTC. This sequence encodes CASSQVFLSGVETQYF.

The V gene is TRBV27, the J gene TRBJ2-1; 7 bases fit TRBD2. Per germline, CDR1 MNHEY and CDR2 SMNVEV (reference sequence). V gave up 9 bases and J gave up 9 bases; unmatched junction bases: 11. This CDR3 spans 13 amino acids. CDR3 sequence (DNA): TGTGCCAGTCGGCTAGCGGCCCGGGGTGAGCAGTTCTTC. This sequence encodes CASRLAARGEQFF.

V gene TRBV5-1 combines with J gene TRBJ2-2, with 14 nucleotides matching TRBD2. The CDR3 runs to 19 residues. Germline values: CDR1 SGHRS, CDR2 YFSETQ. Trimming removed 2 bases from V and 2 bases from J; junction bases left unmatched: 8. As DNA, the CDR3 is TGCGCCAGCAGCTTCCGGACTAGCGGGAGGATGACAAACACCGGGGAGCTGTTTTTT. It codes for CASSFRTSGRMTNTGELFF.

The chain carries TRBV18 and TRBJ2-1; the D gene is possibly TRBD1 (5 bases). The germline V gene has CDR1 KGHSH and CDR2 LQKENI. V was trimmed by 3 bases and J by 4 bases, leaving 13 bases between them. The CDR3 length is 15 residues. The CDR3 nucleotides are TGTGCCAGCTCACCTGCCGCCCGACAGTACAATGAGCAGTTCTTC. Amino acid sequence: CASSPAARQYNEQFF.

This clone occurred once. The chain joins TRBV19 to TRBJ2-3, with TRBD2 identical over 7 bases. This CDR3 is built from 15 residues. CDR1 is LNHDA, CDR2 SQIVND, per germline (reference sequence). J was trimmed by 3 bases and V by 3 bases; bases with no gene match: 6. CDR3 protein: CASSIGLGTTDTQYF. For the CDR3, the DNA is TGTGCCAGTAGTATCGGACTAGGCACAACAGATACGCAGTATTTT.

V and J are TRBV9 and TRBJ2-7; 8 positions agree with TRBD1. The V gene's germline CDR1 is SGDLS and CDR2 YYNGEE. Trimming cost V 3 bases and J 5 bases; bases outside gene matches: 1. The CDR3 contains 12 residues. CDR3 amino acids: CASSAGGNEQYF. The CDR3 bases are TGTGCCAGCAGCGCAGGGGGCAACGAGCAGTACTTC. The variable domain in full, with the rest retrieved from reference TRBV9 and TRBJ2-7, is DSGVTQTPKHLITATGQRVTLRCSPRSGDLSVYWYQQSLDQGLQFLIQYYNGEERAKGNILERFSAQQFPDLHSELNLSSLELGDSALYFCASSAGGNEQYFGPGTRLTVT.

The chain uses TRBV28 and TRBJ2-3, with 7 positions matching TRBD2. Germline V gene sequence: CDR1 MDHEN, CDR2 SYDVKM. This CDR3 is 14 amino acids long. V dropped 9 bases and J dropped 0; count of bases not matched to a gene: 6. CDR3 in amino acids: CASQRAGSTDTQYF. In nucleotides, the CDR3 is TGTGCCAGTCAAAGAGCGGGGAGCACAGATACGCAGTATTTT.

This chain uses TRBV4-2 with TRBJ2-3, with a weak D call TRBD2 (5 bases). This CDR3 has 13 residues. V lost 4 bases, J lost 5 bases, and 10 bases lay in between. Per the germline V gene, CDR1 is LGHNA and CDR2 is YNFKEQ. The CDR3 region is CASSRTRGDTQYF. The CDR3 coding sequence is TGTGCCAGCAGCCGTACCCGGGGAGATACGCAGTATTTT.

V is TRBV5-1 and J is TRBJ1-1; perhaps TRBD1 as D (5 bases). The length of the CDR3 is 13 residues. Germline V lookup: CDR1 SGHRS, CDR2 YFSETQ. Between the trimmed V and J ends, which lost 2 bases and 1 base, there was a span of 6 bases. CDR3 sequence: CASSFQGNTEAFF. CDR3 sequence (DNA): TGCGCCAGCAGCTTTCAGGGGAACACTGAAGCTTTCTTT.

The rearrangement uses TRBV15 and TRBJ2-3; 10 bases align to TRBD2. J was trimmed by 4 bases and V by 0 bases; bases with no gene match: 4. The CDR3 loop spans 16 amino acids. The germline gives CDR1 LNHNV, CDR2 YYDKDF (reference sequence). In nucleotides, the CDR3 is TGTGCCACCAGCAGAGAGTCTAGCGGGAGTGCAGATACGCAGTATTTT. Amino acids: CATSRESSGSADTQYF.

The V and J genes are TRBV18 and TRBJ1-5; D gene unclear. Trimming removed 2 bases at V and 1 base at J, with 6 bases between. The CDR3 runs to 14 residues. Per the germline V gene, CDR1 is KGHSH and CDR2 is LQKENI. The CDR3 sequence: CASSPERSNQPQHF. The DNA of the CDR3 is TGTGCCAGCTCACCAGAGCGGAGCAATCAGCCCCAGCATTTT.

This chain uses TRBV11-3 with TRBJ2-7; D not resolved. Trimming cost V 0 bases and J 10 bases, with 10 bases left between them. Germline V CDR1 and CDR2: SGHNT, YENEEA. This CDR3 is 12 amino acids long. The CDR3: CASSLDGPVQYF. As DNA, the CDR3 is TGTGCCAGCAGCTTAGACGGTCCTGTACAGTACTTC.

This clone appeared a single time. This sequence joins TRBV9 and TRBJ2-7, with a weak D call TRBD2 (8 bases). Germline V lookup: CDR1 SGDLS, CDR2 YYNGEE. CDR3 length: 15 amino acids. V shed 4 bases and J shed 0 bases, with 14 bases lying between them. CDR3 loop: CASSPGGDSSYEQYF. The CDR3 DNA reads as TGTGCCAGCAGCCCCGGGGGGGACAGCTCCTACGAGCAGTACTTC. The full variable domain, in which reference TRBV9 and TRBJ2-7 provide the parts outside the CDR3, is DSGVTQTPKHLITATGQRVTLRCSPRSGDLSVYWYQQSLDQGLQFLIQYYNGEERAKGNILERFSAQQFPDLHSELNLSSLELGDSALYFCASSPGGDSSYEQYFGPGTRLTVT.

CDR3 protein: CASSQGAVQETQYF. The CDR3, as DNA: TGCGCCAGCAGCCAAGGAGCGGTCCAAGAGACCCAGTACTTC. V and J are TRBV4-1 and TRBJ2-5, with D perhaps TRBD2 (5 bases). Per the germline V gene, CDR1 is MGHRA and CDR2 is YSYEKL. CDR3 length: 14 residues. V gave up 1 base and J gave up 1 base, with 7 bases separating them.